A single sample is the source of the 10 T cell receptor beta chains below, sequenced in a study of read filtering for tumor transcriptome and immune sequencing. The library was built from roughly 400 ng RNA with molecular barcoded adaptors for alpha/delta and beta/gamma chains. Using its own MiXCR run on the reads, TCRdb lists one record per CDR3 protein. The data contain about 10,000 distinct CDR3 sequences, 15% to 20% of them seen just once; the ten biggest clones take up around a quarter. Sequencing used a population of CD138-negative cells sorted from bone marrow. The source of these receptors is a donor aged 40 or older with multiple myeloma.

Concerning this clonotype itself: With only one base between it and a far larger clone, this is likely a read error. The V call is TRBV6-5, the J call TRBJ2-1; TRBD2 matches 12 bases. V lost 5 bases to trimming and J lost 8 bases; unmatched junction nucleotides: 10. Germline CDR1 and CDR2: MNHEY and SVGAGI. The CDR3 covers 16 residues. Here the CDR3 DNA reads TGTGCCAGCAGTCCGCACGCTAGCGGGGGGGCTCATGAGCAGTTCTTC. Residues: CASSPHASGGAHEQFF.

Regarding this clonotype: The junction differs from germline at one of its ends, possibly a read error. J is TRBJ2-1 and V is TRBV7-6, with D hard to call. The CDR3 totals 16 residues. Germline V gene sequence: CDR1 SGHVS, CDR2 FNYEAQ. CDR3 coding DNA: TGTGCCAGCAGCCCTACGACCAGCACCCTTACGGGTGAGCAGTCCTTC. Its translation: CASSPTTSTLTGEQSF.

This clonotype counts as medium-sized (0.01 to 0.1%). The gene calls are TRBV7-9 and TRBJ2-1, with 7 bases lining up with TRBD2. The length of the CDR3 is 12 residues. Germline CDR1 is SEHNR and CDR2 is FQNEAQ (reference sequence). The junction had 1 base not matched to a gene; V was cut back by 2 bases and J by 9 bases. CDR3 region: CASSLPGGEQFF. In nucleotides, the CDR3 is TGTGCCAGCAGCTTACCGGGAGGTGAGCAGTTCTTC.

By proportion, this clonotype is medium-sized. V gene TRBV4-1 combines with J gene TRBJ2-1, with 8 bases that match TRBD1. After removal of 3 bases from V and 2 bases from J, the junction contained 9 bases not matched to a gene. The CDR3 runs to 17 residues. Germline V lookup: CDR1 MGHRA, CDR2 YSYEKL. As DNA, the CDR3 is TGCGCCAGCAGCCATCCAGGGGGCAGCGCTACCTACAATGAGCAGTTCTTC. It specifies CASSHPGGSATYNEQFF.

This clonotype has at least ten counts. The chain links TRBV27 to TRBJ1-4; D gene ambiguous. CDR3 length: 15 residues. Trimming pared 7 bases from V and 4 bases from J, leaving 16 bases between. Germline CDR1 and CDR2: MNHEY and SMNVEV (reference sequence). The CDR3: CASTSSTGGNEKLFF. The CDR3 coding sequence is TGTGCCAGCACCTCCTCGACGGGAGGTAATGAAAAACTGTTTTTT.

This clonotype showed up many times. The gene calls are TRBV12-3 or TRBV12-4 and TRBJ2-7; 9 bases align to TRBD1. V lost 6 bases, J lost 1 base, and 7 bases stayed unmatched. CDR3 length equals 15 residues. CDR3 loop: CASSPNGQGSYEQYF. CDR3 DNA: TGTGCCAGCAGCCCTAACGGACAGGGGTCCTACGAGCAGTACTTC.

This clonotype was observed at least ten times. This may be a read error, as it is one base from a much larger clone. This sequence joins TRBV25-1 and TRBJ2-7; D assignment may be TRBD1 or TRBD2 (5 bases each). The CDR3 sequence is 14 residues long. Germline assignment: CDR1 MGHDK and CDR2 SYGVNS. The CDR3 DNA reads TGTGCCAGCAGTGGAGGCAGGGAGAGCAACGAGCTGTACTTC. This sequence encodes CASSGGRESNELYF.

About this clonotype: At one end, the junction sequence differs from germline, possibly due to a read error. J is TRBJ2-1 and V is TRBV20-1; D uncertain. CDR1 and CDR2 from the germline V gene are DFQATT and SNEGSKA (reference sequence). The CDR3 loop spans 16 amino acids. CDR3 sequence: CSARDVSGFQYSEEFF. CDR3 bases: TGCAGTGCTAGAGATGTTTCCGGGTTTCAGTACAGTGAGGAGTTCTTC.

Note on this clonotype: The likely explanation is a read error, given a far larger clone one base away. The CDR3 coding sequence is TGTGCCAGCACATACATCGGACCGGCTGACACTGAAGCTTCCTTT. This codes for CASTYIGPADTEASF. The chain carries TRBV6-5 and TRBJ1-1; D is undetermined. Germline V gives CDR1 MNHEY, CDR2 SVGAGI. The CDR3 contains 15 residues.

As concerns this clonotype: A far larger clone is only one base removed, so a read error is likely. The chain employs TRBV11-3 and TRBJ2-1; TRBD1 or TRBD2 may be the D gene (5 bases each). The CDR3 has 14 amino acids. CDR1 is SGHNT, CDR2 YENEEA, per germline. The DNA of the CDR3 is TGTGTCAGCAGCCCCGGGACCGAGTACAATGAGCAGTTCTTC. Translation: CVSSPGTEYNEQFF.